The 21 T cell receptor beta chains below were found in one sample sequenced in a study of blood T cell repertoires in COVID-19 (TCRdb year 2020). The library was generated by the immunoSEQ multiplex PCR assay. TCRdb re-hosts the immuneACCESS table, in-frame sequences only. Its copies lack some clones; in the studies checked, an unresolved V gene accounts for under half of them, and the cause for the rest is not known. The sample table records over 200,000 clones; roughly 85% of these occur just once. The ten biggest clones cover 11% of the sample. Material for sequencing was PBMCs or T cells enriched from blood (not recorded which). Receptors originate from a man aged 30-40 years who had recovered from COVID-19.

CDR3 loop: CASSRRGGETQYF. The CDR3 DNA reads as TGTGCCAGCAGCCGAAGGGGTGGAGAGACCCAGTACTTC. The J gene is TRBJ2-5, the V gene TRBV3-1 (or the pseudogene TRBV3-2), with D maybe TRBD1 (5 bases). The CDR3 contains 13 residues. V lost 4 bases to trimming and J lost 4 bases, with 10 bases between them. Looked up from germline, CDR1 is LGHDT and CDR2 is YNNKEL (reference sequence).

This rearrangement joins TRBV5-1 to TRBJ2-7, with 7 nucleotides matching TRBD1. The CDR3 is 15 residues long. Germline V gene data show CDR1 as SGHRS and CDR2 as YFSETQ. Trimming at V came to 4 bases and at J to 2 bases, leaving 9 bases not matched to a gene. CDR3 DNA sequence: TGCGCCAGCAGCAATAGTGGACAGGACACCTACGAGCAGTACTTC. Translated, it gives CASSNSGQDTYEQYF.

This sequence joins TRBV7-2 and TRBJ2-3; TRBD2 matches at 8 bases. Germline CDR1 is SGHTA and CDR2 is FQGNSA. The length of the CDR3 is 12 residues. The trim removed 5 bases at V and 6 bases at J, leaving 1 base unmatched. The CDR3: CASSPSGDTQYF. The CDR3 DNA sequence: TGTGCCAGCAGCCCTAGCGGGGATACGCAGTATTTT.

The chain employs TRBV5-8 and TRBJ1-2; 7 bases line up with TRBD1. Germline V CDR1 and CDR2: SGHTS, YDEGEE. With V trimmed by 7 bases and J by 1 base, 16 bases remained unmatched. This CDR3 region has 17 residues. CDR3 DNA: TGTGCCAGCCGACTTAAGTACAGGGGACAGTATAACTATGGCTACACCTTC. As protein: CASRLKYRGQYNYGYTF.

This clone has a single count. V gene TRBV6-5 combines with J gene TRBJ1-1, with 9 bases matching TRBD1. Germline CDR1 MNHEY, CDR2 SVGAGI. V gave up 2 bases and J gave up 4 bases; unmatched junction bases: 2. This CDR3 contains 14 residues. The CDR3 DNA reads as TGTGCCAGCAGTTACGTGACAGGGGGCACTGAAGCTTTCTTT. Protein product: CASSYVTGGTEAFF.

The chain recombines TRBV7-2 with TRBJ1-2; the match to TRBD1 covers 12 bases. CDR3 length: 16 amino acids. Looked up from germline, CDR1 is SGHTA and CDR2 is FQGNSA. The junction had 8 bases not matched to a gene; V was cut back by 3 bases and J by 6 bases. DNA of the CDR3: TGTGCCAGCAGCTTGCCGGGACAGGGGGCGCGGGATGGCTACACCTTC. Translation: CASSLPGQGARDGYTF.

The CDR3 reads CASSPGQGAIFGYTF. CDR3 bases: TGTGCCAGCTCCCCGGGACAGGGGGCTATATTTGGCTACACCTTC. The chain joins TRBV18 to TRBJ1-2; 12 bases line up with TRBD1. CDR1 is KGHSH, CDR2 LQKENI, per germline. This CDR3 has 15 residues. V shed 6 bases and J 7 bases; nucleotides not matched to a gene: 9.

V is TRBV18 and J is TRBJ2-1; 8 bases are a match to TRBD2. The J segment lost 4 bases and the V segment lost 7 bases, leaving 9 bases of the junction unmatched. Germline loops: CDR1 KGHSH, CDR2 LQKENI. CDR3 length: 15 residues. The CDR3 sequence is CASFAGTRGYNEQFF. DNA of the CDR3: TGTGCCAGCTTTGCCGGGACTAGAGGGTACAATGAGCAGTTCTTC.

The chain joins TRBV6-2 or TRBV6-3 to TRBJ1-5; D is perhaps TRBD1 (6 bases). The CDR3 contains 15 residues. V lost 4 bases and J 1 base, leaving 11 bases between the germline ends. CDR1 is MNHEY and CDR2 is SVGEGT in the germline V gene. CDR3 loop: CASSFRGSSNQPQHF. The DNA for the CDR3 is TGTGCCAGCAGTTTCAGGGGATCCAGCAATCAGCCCCAGCATTTT.

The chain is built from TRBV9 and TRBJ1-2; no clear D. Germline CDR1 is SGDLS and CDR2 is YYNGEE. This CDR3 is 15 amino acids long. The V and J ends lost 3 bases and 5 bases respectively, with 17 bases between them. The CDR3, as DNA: TGTGCCAGCAGCGGCGGGCTGGGCGCACTATATGGCTACACCTTC. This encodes CASSGGLGALYGYTF.

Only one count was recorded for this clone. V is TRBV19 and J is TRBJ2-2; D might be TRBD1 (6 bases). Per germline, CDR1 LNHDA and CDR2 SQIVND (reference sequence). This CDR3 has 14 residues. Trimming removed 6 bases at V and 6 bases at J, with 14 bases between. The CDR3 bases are TGTGCCAGTAGAACTAACAGGGTATCCGGGGAGCTGTTTTTT. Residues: CASRTNRVSGELFF.

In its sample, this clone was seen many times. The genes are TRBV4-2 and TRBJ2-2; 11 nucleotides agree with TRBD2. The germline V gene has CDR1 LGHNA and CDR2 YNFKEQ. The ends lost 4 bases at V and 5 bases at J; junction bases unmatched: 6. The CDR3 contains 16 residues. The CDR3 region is CASSLFSGRETGELFF. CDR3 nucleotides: TGTGCCAGCAGCCTTTTTAGCGGGAGGGAAACCGGGGAGCTGTTTTTT.

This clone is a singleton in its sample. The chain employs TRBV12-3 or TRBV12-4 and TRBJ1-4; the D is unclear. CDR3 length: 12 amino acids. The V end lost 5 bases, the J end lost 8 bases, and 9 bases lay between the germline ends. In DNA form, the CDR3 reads TGTGCCAGCAGTGCACAGAACGAAAAACTGTTTTTT. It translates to CASSAQNEKLFF.

The CDR3 here is CASSYSASVQNEQFF. CDR3 coding DNA: TGTGCCAGCAGTTACTCCGCTAGCGTTCAAAATGAGCAGTTCTTC. This rearrangement joins TRBV6-6 to TRBJ2-1; D may be TRBD2 (6 bases). Germline CDR1 and CDR2: MNHNY and SVGAGI (reference sequence). Trimming took off 0 bases at V and 7 bases at J, with 13 bases between the two ends. The CDR3 totals 15 residues.

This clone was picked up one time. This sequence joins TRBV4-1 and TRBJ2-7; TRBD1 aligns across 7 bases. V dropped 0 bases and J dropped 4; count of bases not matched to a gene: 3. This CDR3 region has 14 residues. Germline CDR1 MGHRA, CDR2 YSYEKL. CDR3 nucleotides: TGCGCCAGCAGCCAAGAAGGGACAGAATACGAGCAGTACTTC. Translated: CASSQEGTEYEQYF.

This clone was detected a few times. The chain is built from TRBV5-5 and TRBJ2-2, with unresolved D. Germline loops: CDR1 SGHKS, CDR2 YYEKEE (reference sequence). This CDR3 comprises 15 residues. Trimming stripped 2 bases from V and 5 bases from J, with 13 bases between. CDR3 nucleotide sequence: TGTGCCAGCAGCTTAGCCGGAGTTCATACCGGGGAGCTGTTTTTT. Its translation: CASSLAGVHTGELFF.

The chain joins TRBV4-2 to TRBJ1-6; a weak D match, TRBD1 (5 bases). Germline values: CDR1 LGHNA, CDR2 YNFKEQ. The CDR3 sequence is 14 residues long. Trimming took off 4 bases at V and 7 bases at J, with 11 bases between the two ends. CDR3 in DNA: TGTGCCAGCAGCCTAGGGGCTGGGAATTCACCCCTCCACTTT. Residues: CASSLGAGNSPLHF.

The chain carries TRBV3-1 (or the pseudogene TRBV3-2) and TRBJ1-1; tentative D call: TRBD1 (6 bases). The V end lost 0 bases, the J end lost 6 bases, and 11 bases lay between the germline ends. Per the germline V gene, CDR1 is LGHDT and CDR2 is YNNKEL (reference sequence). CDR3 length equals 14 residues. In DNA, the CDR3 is TGTGCCAGCAGCCAAGAATTGGGGGCCCCTGAAGCTTTCTTT. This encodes CASSQELGAPEAFF.

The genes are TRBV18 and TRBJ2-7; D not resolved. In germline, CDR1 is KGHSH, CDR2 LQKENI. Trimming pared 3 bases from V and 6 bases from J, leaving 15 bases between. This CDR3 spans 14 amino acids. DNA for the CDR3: TGTGCCAGCTCACCGTCCCTTTTATCGGGCGAGCAGTACTTC. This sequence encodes CASSPSLLSGEQYF.

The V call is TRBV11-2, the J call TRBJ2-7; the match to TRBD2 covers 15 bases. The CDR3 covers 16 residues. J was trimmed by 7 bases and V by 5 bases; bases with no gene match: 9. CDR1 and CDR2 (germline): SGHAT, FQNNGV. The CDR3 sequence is CASSPPGLAGGGEQYF. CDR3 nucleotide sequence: TGTGCCAGCAGCCCACCAGGACTAGCGGGAGGGGGAGAGCAGTACTTC.

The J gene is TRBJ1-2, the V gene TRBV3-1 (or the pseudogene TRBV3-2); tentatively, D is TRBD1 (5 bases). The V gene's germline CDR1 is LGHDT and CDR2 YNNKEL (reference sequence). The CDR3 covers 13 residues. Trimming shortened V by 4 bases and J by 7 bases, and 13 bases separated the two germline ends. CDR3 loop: CASSLQGTLGYTF. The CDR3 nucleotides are TGTGCCAGCAGCCTCCAGGGAACTCTTGGCTACACCTTC.